This T cell receptor (beta chain) appears in the sequencing data of a study of T cell responses to AZD1222 COVID-19 vaccine (TCRdb year 2021). About the investigation overall: Because spike-specific TCR depth and breadth did not differ between the two schedules, AZD1222 recipients who got a second dose at roughly 4 weeks were pooled with those who got a second dose at roughly 12 weeks. TCR sequencing was performed for 230 to 250 trial participants, of whom 200 to 220 were given two doses of AZD1222 and around 26 were given two doses of MenACWY control vaccine. Trial participants were enrolled by age into 18-55, 56-69 and 70-plus year subgroups, with roughly 160, 29 and 62 TCR-sequenced participants respectively.

The CDR3 regions of human TCRbeta chains were analyzed by immunosequencing. For the original study's pipeline: Repertoire TCRs were checked for matches against a reference library of SARS-CoV-2-specific TCRs that had been generated using the MIRA antigen-specificity platform. Breadth was defined as the fraction of unique TCRs that were SARS-CoV-2-associated, and depth was defined as the fraction of total T cells that were SARS-CoV-2-associated. Using the MIRA data, every spike-specific TCR was mapped to the spike region that the TCR reacted to and assigned to either a CD4 or a CD8 class. Log10-transformed breadth and depth values were compared by one-way ANOVA with Sidak's multiple comparisons tests. The table was pulled from immuneACCESS by TCRdb, which kept in-frame rearrangements only. Such tables lose some clones; where checked, under half of the loss comes from unresolved V genes, and the rest has no known cause. The V and J calls and the clone size are those of that table, but D and trimming were determined from the DNA. The sample contains approximately 100,000 clones, approximately 87% of them found a single time. About 3% of the sample goes to the ten largest clones.

The sample's time point label, decoded: baseline before first vaccination. Vaccinee samples came from UK trials COV001 and COV002, including a single-blind randomized controlled phase 2/3 trial of AZD1222 (ChAdOx1 nCoV-19) in healthy adults. For TCRbeta chain sequencing, PBMC samples from trial participants were taken at day 0 and at day 28 after the second dose. Broad study findings and their caveats: After two AZD1222 doses, both the breadth and the depth of spike-specific TCRs were significantly higher than at day 0 and than in MenACWY recipients. In the small 56-69-year group, the increase in depth fell short of significance, most likely because of low power. Participants were mostly white British and included more females than males, and it was suggested by the authors that clonal diversity may have been underestimated. The whole spike protein was spanned by vaccine-associated CD4 TCRs, and dominant responses were seen in regions 160-218 and 743-854. Reportedly, almost half of the unique spike-specific TCRs recognized epitopes lying outside the regions that are mutated in the B.1.351 and B.1.1.7 variants. Because no samples from the day 14 peak response were available, repertoires could be characterized only after the peak T cell response. Only five or six AZD1222 recipients were SARS-CoV-2 seropositive at baseline, limiting conclusions about previously exposed vaccinees.

Deletion took 3 bases off V and 2 bases off J, with a span of 3 bases between the germline ends. The CDR3 measures 12 amino acids from cysteine to phenylalanine. Only the CDR3 region is kept as DNA, spanning 36 bases read in frame from base 1. This clone was seen only once. Its binding antigen is unknown. Qualities for individual bases were not recorded, and no much larger clone is one base off. The chain is encoded by TRBV12-3 or TRBV12-4 joined to TRBJ2-3; the D gene lacks a confident call. The receptor's source is an adult in good health. Specimen: peripheral blood, collected on day 0 of AZD1222 vaccination. The nucleotide sequence reads as follows: TGTGCCAGCAGTTTCATCACAGATACGCAGTATTTT. Translated, this is CASSFITDTQYF.